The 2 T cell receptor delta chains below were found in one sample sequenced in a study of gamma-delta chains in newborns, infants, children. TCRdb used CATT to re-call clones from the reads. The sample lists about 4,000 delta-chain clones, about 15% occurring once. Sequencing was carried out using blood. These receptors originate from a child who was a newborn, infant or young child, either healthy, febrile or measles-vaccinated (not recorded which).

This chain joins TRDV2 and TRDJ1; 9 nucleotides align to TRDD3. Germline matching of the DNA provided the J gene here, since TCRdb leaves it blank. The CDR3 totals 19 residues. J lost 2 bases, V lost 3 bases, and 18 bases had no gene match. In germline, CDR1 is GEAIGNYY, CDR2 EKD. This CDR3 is CACDPRKNGGIQETDKLIF. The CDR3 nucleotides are TGTGCCTGTGACCCTAGAAAGAACGGGGGGATACAGGAGACCGATAAACTCATCTTT.

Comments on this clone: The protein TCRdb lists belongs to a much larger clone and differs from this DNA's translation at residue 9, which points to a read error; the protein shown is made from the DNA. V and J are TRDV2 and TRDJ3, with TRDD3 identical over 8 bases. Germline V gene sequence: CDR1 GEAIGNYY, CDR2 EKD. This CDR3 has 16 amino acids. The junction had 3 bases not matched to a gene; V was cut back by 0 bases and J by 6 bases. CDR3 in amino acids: CACDTWGIVDTRQMFF. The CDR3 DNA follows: TGTGCCTGTGACACCTGGGGGATTGTGGACACCCGACAGATGTTTTTC.